This T cell receptor beta chain appears in the sequencing data of a study of T-cell memory formation after mild COVID-19. Looking at the study overall: Across donors, TCR clusters were largely donor specific.

The germline gives CDR1 SGDLS, CDR2 YYNGEE. V lost 0 bases, J lost 7 bases, and 20 bases lay in between. The CDR3 length is 18 residues. TCRdb redid the calling of the 5' RACE reads with MiXCR, one entry per CDR3 protein. The repertoire holds about 110,000 distinct CDR3 sequences, with about 17% as singletons. Concerning this clonotype itself: Its antigen is unidentified.

Overall study results and limits: Clones that contracted clustered mainly in CM and EM if CD4+ and in EMRA if CD8+. SARS-CoV-2 specificity was not confirmed for second-wave clones peaking on day 37. Contracting clones, day 15 to 85, had balanced CD4/CD8, and later expanders favored CD4+.

The receptor was isolated from an adult woman who had mild COVID-19 (a few samples of this study predate the infection). Cell type and time point are not known. This chain connects TRBV9 to TRBJ1-6, with TRBD1 as a possible D gene (5 bases). Sequenced material: PBMCs or a T cell subset sorted from them (not recorded which). The CDR3: CASSVDSRGGEGNSPLHF. The CDR3 region has the DNA TGTGCCAGCAGCGTAGACAGTAGGGGAGGCGAGGGGAATTCACCCCTCCACTTT.